Listed below are T cell receptor beta chains from one sample, sequenced in a study of control samples from healthy donors and cancer patients. The table came from immunoSEQ multiplex PCR; TCRdb's copy has only in-frame clones and leaves some out. This table holds 150,000 to 200,000 clones, 93% found once. The sequenced sample was blood. The receptors were sampled from a woman in her fifties or sixties in good health. Each CDR3 is given with its conserved first and last residue. D genes are given only for firm matches. Clone size, where shown, is once, few, many, or a class for clones that have expanded.

13	NA	TRBV5-1	TRBD1	TRBJ1-1	CASSLVQGAEAFF	TGCGCCAGCAGCTTGGTCCAGGGGGCTGAAGCTTTCTTT
12	NA	TRBV30	NA	TRBJ2-1	CAWSVPGIEQFF	TGTGCCTGGAGTGTCCCTGGGATTGAGCAGTTCTTC
15	NA	TRBV5-1	NA	TRBJ1-3	CASSLGPGGGNTIYF	TGCGCCAGCAGCTTGGGGCCGGGGGGTGGAAACACCATATATTTT
14	NA	TRBV2	NA	TRBJ1-4	CASSEGVGSEKLFF	TGTGCCAGCAGTGAAGGGGTAGGATCCGAAAAACTGTTTTTT
15	NA	TRBV29-1	NA	TRBJ1-3	CSPPLGQGSGNTIYF	TGCAGCCCCCCGCTTGGACAAGGCTCTGGAAACACCATATATTTT
15	NA	TRBV6-5	TRBD1	TRBJ2-7	CASRSKRDRPYEQYF	TGTGCCAGCAGGTCTAAGAGGGACAGACCCTACGAGCAGTACTTC
15	NA	TRBV2	NA	TRBJ1-5	CASSEERASNQPQHF	TGTGCCAGCAGTGAAGAAAGGGCAAGCAATCAGCCCCAGCATTTT
15	few	TRBV19	NA	TRBJ1-5	CASSIARASNQPQHF	TGTGCCAGTAGTATAGCCAGGGCTTCGAATCAGCCCCAGCATTTT
15	NA	TRBV7-9	NA	TRBJ1-4	CASSPGTIGDEKLFF	TGTGCCAGCAGCCCCGGGACAATCGGAGATGAAAAACTGTTTTTT
15	NA	TRBV7-9	TRBD1	TRBJ1-2	CASSLASRGNYGYTF	TGTGCCAGCAGCTTAGCGTCCAGGGGGAACTATGGCTACACCTTC
14	NA	TRBV29-1	NA	TRBJ1-2	CSVDSGGRAYGYTF	TGCAGCGTTGATTCTGGGGGGCGGGCCTATGGCTACACCTTC
14	NA	TRBV4-3	NA	TRBJ2-5	CASSQVGRQETQYF	TGCGCCAGCAGCCAAGTCGGCAGACAAGAGACCCAGTACTTC
14	NA	TRBV4-1	NA	TRBJ1-5	CASSQETGNQPQHF	TGCGCCAGCAGCCAAGAGACTGGCAATCAGCCCCAGCATTTT
16	NA	TRBV5-1	NA	TRBJ2-3	CASSLGIRQNTDTQYF	TGCGCCAGCAGCTTGGGGATACGACAGAACACAGATACGCAGTATTTT
15	few	TRBV27	NA	TRBJ1-3	CASSLTGLSGNTIYF	TGTGCCAGCAGTTTAACCGGGCTCTCTGGAAACACCATATATTTT
14	NA	TRBV27	NA	TRBJ1-5	CASSLGGSNQPQHF	TGTGCCAGCAGTTTGGGCGGCTCGAATCAGCCCCAGCATTTT
15	NA	TRBV4-3	TRBD1	TRBJ1-2	CASSQGGQGAIGYTF	TGCGCCAGCAGCCAAGGGGGACAGGGGGCGATTGGCTACACCTTC
14	NA	TRBV5-8	NA	TRBJ2-2	CASRRGFDTGELFF	TGTGCCAGCAGACGGGGATTTGACACCGGGGAGCTGTTTTTT
15	NA	TRBV9	NA	TRBJ2-1	CASSVGGGAYNEQFF	TGTGCCAGCAGCGTAGGGGGTGGCGCCTACAATGAGCAGTTCTTC
13	NA	TRBV3-1/TRBV3-2	NA	TRBJ2-7	CASSQGDDTEQYF	TGTGCCAGCAGCCAAGGAGATGATACGGAGCAGTACTTC
12	NA	TRBV10-3	NA	TRBJ1-2	CAISGGNRGYTF	TGTGCCATCTCGGGAGGGAATCGCGGCTACACCTTC
15	NA	TRBV6-2/TRBV6-3	NA	TRBJ1-5	CASSLAGGSNQPQHF	TGTGCCAGCAGTTTGGCAGGCGGTAGCAATCAGCCCCAGCATTTT
13	NA	TRBV24-1	NA	TRBJ1-5	CATSEQGNQPQHF	TGTGCCACCAGTGAACAGGGCAATCAGCCCCAGCATTTT
17	once	TRBV12-5	NA	TRBJ2-6	CASGLVQLRAGANVLTF	TGTGCTAGTGGTTTGGTACAATTACGAGCCGGGGCCAACGTCCTGACTTTC
15	once	TRBV5-1	TRBD1	TRBJ1-6	CASSSRQGGNSPLHF	TGCGCCAGCAGCTCGAGACAGGGGGGTAATTCACCCCTCCACTTT
18	NA	TRBV18	TRBD2	TRBJ2-1	CASSETSGGIGSHNEQFF	TGTGCCAGCTCAGAGACTAGCGGGGGGATCGGTTCCCACAATGAGCAGTTCTTC
14	NA	TRBV11-2	NA	TRBJ1-2	CASSQGYRLYGYTF	TGTGCCAGCAGCCAGGGGTACAGACTCTATGGCTACACCTTC
14	NA	TRBV5-8	NA	TRBJ1-5	CASSLGGLGQPQHF	TGTGCCAGCAGCCTGGGGGGCTTAGGGCAGCCCCAGCATTTT
17	NA	TRBV19	TRBD1	TRBJ1-1	CASSPTGGFKAYTEAFF	TGTGCCAGTAGTCCTACAGGGGGCTTTAAGGCGTACACTGAAGCTTTCTTT
13	NA	TRBV7-3	NA	TRBJ1-2	CASSLIGGYGYTF	TGTGCCAGCAGCTTAATCGGGGGCTATGGCTACACCTTC
13	once	TRBV30	TRBD1	TRBJ1-2	CACNRGLLFGYTF	TGTGCCTGTAACAGGGGGCTTCTCTTTGGCTACACCTTC
17	NA	TRBV6-1	NA	TRBJ1-5	CASSEVAGGGSNQPQHF	TGTGCCAGCAGTGAAGTTGCTGGGGGGGGTAGCAATCAGCCCCAGCATTTT
15	few	TRBV6-2/TRBV6-3	NA	TRBJ1-2	CASSFGRGPVHGYTF	TGTGCCAGCAGTTTTGGCCGGGGTCCAGTCCATGGCTACACCTTC
19	NA	TRBV23-1	TRBD2	TRBJ2-7	CASSPRWLAGGTAHYEQYF	TGCGCCAGCAGCCCACGGTGGCTAGCGGGGGGAACGGCACACTACGAGCAGTACTTC
16	NA	TRBV7-6	TRBD1	TRBJ1-5	CASSLATGTANQPQHF	TGTGCCAGCAGCTTAGCTACCGGGACAGCAAATCAGCCCCAGCATTTT
15	NA	TRBV10-3	NA	TRBJ2-6	CAIREGSSGANVLTF	TGTGCCATCAGGGAGGGATCCTCTGGGGCCAACGTCCTGACTTTC
14	NA	TRBV9	NA	TRBJ1-5	CASSVGWGFQPQHF	TGTGCCAGCAGCGTAGGTTGGGGTTTTCAGCCCCAGCATTTT
14	NA	TRBV4-3	NA	TRBJ1-1	CASSQVAGYTEAFF	TGCGCCAGCAGCCAAGTCGCAGGGTACACTGAAGCTTTCTTT
15	NA	TRBV3-1/TRBV3-2	TRBD1	TRBJ1-5	CASSQRFGQGPPQHF	TGTGCCAGCAGCCAACGATTTGGACAGGGTCCGCCCCAGCATTTT
21	NA	TRBV6-2/TRBV6-3	NA	TRBJ2-4	CASSVPSRGNGLILAKNIQYF	TGTGCCAGCAGTGTCCCCTCGCGAGGGAATGGGTTAATACTAGCCAAAAACATTCAGTACTTC
13	once	TRBV30	NA	TRBJ2-5	CAWSVGLQETQYF	TGTGCCTGGAGTGTAGGGCTACAAGAGACCCAGTACTTC
15	once	TRBV13	NA	TRBJ1-6	CASSAALALNSPLHF	TGTGCCAGCAGCGCCGCCTTAGCGCTAAACTCACCCCTCCACTTT
14	NA	TRBV6-5	NA	TRBJ1-5	CASSARPSNQPQHF	TGTGCCAGCAGCGCCCGACCAAGCAATCAGCCCCAGCATTTT
16	NA	TRBV24-1	NA	TRBJ2-1	CATRIFNSIINNEQFF	TGTGCCACCAGAATTTTTAATAGTATTATAAACAATGAGCAGTTCTTC
13	NA	TRBV4-2	NA	TRBJ1-2	CASSQEGKGGYTF	TGTGCCAGCAGCCAAGAGGGGAAGGGCGGCTACACCTTC
15	NA	TRBV19	TRBD1	TRBJ1-4	CASSATGGALEKLFF	TGTGCCAGTAGTGCGACAGGGGGCGCCTTAGAAAAACTGTTTTTT
17	NA	TRBV7-9	NA	TRBJ1-1	CASNQIGTPDLVTEAFF	TGTGCCAGCAACCAGATCGGGACACCAGATTTGGTCACTGAAGCTTTCTTT
13	NA	TRBV27	TRBD2	TRBJ2-7	CASSFGGGTEQYF	TGTGCCAGCAGTTTTGGGGGGGGGACCGAGCAGTACTTC